These 29 T cell receptor beta chains were all obtained from the same sample, sequenced in a study of blood T cell repertoires in COVID-19. Method: immunoSEQ multiplex PCR; TCRdb's copy keeps in-frame clones and lacks some. The table has fewer than 95,000 clones, 70% to 90% seen once. Sequenced: peripheral blood. Every receptor here comes from a man between 50 and 59 years old with active or convalescent COVID-19.

This clone has just a few counts. The chain employs TRBV3-1 (or the pseudogene TRBV3-2) and TRBJ2-5, with D perhaps TRBD2 (5 bases). Germline V gene data show CDR1 as LGHDT and CDR2 as YNNKEL (reference sequence). V lost 4 bases to trimming and J lost 5 bases, with 17 bases between them. CDR3 length equals 15 residues. For the CDR3, the DNA is TGTGCCAGCAGCCTGAACAGCGAGGGTTGGGAGACCCAGTACTTC. It is translated as CASSLNSEGWETQYF.

The chain uses TRBV12-3 or TRBV12-4 and TRBJ1-2; D uncertain. This CDR3 spans 12 amino acids. Trimming stripped 5 bases from V and 3 bases from J, with 7 bases between. CDR3 sequence reads: CASSPGDYGYTF. The CDR3 nucleotides are TGTGCCAGCAGTCCCGGGGACTATGGCTACACCTTC.

This clone was seen only once. The gene calls are TRBV24-1 and TRBJ2-4; D is unresolved. Trimming shortened V by 1 base and J by 5 bases, and 5 bases separated the two germline ends. This CDR3 is built from 13 residues. Germline CDR1 is KGHDR and CDR2 is SFDVKD. The CDR3 region has the DNA TGTGCCACCAGTGATTTCCGGGAAAACATTCAGTACTTC. This codes for CATSDFRENIQYF.

This chain joins TRBV5-6 and TRBJ2-1; maybe TRBD2 (6 bases). This CDR3 has 15 residues. V shed 4 bases and J shed 5 bases, with 16 bases lying between them. The germline CDR1 and CDR2 sequences are SGHDT and YYEEEE. CDR3 sequence: CASSRRDFLNNEQFF. CDR3 nucleotide sequence: TGTGCCAGCAGCCGCCGGGACTTCTTGAACAATGAGCAGTTCTTC.

The V gene is TRBV24-1, the J gene TRBJ2-1; 8 bases agree with TRBD2. This CDR3 contains 15 residues. V was clipped by 5 bases and J by 6 bases; unmatched bases: 8. CDR1 is KGHDR, CDR2 SFDVKD, per germline. CDR3 residues: CATSAGTRGINEQFF. The CDR3 coding sequence is TGTGCCACCAGTGCCGGGACTAGAGGTATCAATGAGCAGTTCTTC.

V is TRBV5-6 and J is TRBJ2-6; no firm D call. Trimming stripped 4 bases from V and 0 bases from J, with 14 bases between. Germline V CDR1 and CDR2: SGHDT, YYEEEE. The CDR3 spans 17 residues. The DNA of the CDR3 is TGTGCCAGCAGCAGGTTCGGCGGAGCCTCTGGGGCCAACGTCCTGACTTTC. It is translated as CASSRFGGASGANVLTF.

J is TRBJ1-5 and V is TRBV5-8, with 7 bases identical to TRBD1. V shed 6 bases, J shed 1 base, and the junction held 7 bases outside the gene matches. In germline, CDR1 is SGHTS, CDR2 YDEGEE. This CDR3 region has 15 residues. In DNA form, the CDR3 reads TGTGCCAGCAATCGAAGACAGGGCAGCAATCAGCCCCAGCATTTT. Encoded protein: CASNRRQGSNQPQHF.

The table lists this clone with a count of one. This chain uses TRBV6-5 with TRBJ1-1, with 7 bases that match TRBD1. The germline CDR1 and CDR2 sequences are MNHEY and SVGAGI. This CDR3 contains 13 residues. V dropped 7 bases and J dropped 1; count of bases not matched to a gene: 3. For the CDR3, the DNA is TGTGCCAGCACACAGGGGCGGAACACTGAAGCTTTCTTT. Translation gives CASTQGRNTEAFF.

V and J are TRBV3-1 (or the pseudogene TRBV3-2) and TRBJ2-3; TRBD2 aligns across 11 bases. The CDR3 totals 16 residues. The ends lost 5 bases at V and 0 bases at J; junction bases unmatched: 4. Germline V CDR1 and CDR2: LGHDT, YNNKEL (reference sequence). Written as DNA, the CDR3 is TGTGCCAGCAGCGCTCGGACTAGCGGGAGCACAGATACGCAGTATTTT. Protein sequence: CASSARTSGSTDTQYF.

The V call is TRBV24-1, the J call TRBJ2-1; the match to TRBD2 covers 7 bases. V was pared by 4 bases and J by 8 bases, with 16 bases of the junction left unmatched. Germline CDR1 KGHDR, CDR2 SFDVKD. The CDR3 loop spans 17 amino acids. CDR3 protein: CATSDPGEGKRVYEQFF. Written as DNA, the CDR3 is TGTGCCACCAGTGACCCGGGGGAGGGGAAAAGGGTCTATGAGCAGTTCTTC.

This clone was counted between two and nine times. The rearrangement joins TRBV3-1 (or the pseudogene TRBV3-2) to TRBJ2-3, with TRBD1 identical over 8 bases. The CDR3 has 15 amino acids. Germline assignment: CDR1 LGHDT and CDR2 YNNKEL (reference sequence). V shed 4 bases, J shed 5 bases, and the junction held 8 bases outside the gene matches. For the CDR3, the DNA is TGTGCCAGCAGCCGGGGCAGGGGGCGGATAGATACGCAGTATTTT. Its translation is CASSRGRGRIDTQYF.

The chain carries TRBV10-3 and TRBJ1-2; D remains ambiguous. CDR3 length: 12 residues. Germline assignment: CDR1 ENHRY and CDR2 SYGVKD. The V and J ends lost 6 bases and 5 bases respectively, with 10 bases between them. The CDR3 protein is CAISAAGYGYTF. DNA of the CDR3: TGTGCCATCAGCGCCGCCGGGTATGGCTACACCTTC.

The V call is TRBV5-1, the J call TRBJ1-2; maybe TRBD1 (6 bases). This CDR3 has 12 amino acids. The germline V gene encodes CDR1 SGHRS and CDR2 YFSETQ. The V gene lost 4 bases and the J gene lost 4 bases, with 8 bases spanning the gap. CDR3 sequence reads: CASSVGAYGYTF. Written as DNA, the CDR3 is TGCGCCAGCAGCGTGGGGGCCTATGGCTACACCTTC.

The V and J genes are TRBV6-5 and TRBJ2-7; 7 nucleotides agree with TRBD2. Germline V lookup: CDR1 MNHEY, CDR2 SVGAGI. This CDR3 region has 13 residues. Trimming cost V 8 bases and J 9 bases; bases outside gene matches: 13. CDR3 in amino acids: CASGETGVAGQYF. The CDR3 DNA is TGTGCCAGCGGCGAGACGGGGGTAGCGGGGCAGTACTTC.

The gene calls are TRBV29-1 and TRBJ2-6; 8 bases are a match to TRBD1. This CDR3 is built from 17 residues. The germline V gene has CDR1 SQVTM and CDR2 ANQGSEA. V was clipped by 4 bases and J by 0 bases; unmatched bases: 8. The CDR3 DNA sequence: TGCAGCGTTGTCCTTGCAACAGGGGGCTCTGGGGCCAACGTCCTGACTTTC. Translation gives CSVVLATGGSGANVLTF.

The chain uses TRBV12-5 and TRBJ1-4; no reliable D call. With 1 base removed from V and 7 bases from J, the gap between germline ends came to 19 bases. Germline V gene data show CDR1 as LGHNT and CDR2 as FRNRAP. CDR3 size: 17 residues. CDR3 region: CASGLGEGTVLGEKLFF. CDR3 DNA sequence: TGTGCTAGTGGTTTGGGGGAGGGTACGGTTCTCGGTGAAAAACTGTTTTTT.

The J gene is TRBJ2-3, the V gene TRBV19; D call uncertain. Germline V gene data show CDR1 as LNHDA and CDR2 as SQIVND (reference sequence). The V gene lost 1 base and the J gene lost 1 base, with 15 bases spanning the gap. The CDR3 has 17 amino acids. The CDR3 spells CASSIAASSLRTDTQYF. For the CDR3, the DNA is TGTGCCAGTAGTATAGCCGCTAGTAGCCTACGCACAGATACGCAGTATTTT.

V and J are TRBV27 and TRBJ1-1, with a possible D match to TRBD1 (6 bases). This CDR3 comprises 16 residues. The V gene's germline CDR1 is MNHEY and CDR2 SMNVEV (reference sequence). Trimming removed 2 bases from V and 0 bases from J, with 13 bases in between. CDR3 DNA sequence: TGTGCCAGCAGTTTACAGGGTAGGGGGATGAACACTGAAGCTTTCTTT. As protein: CASSLQGRGMNTEAFF.

The DNA of the CDR3 is TGTGCCAGCAGTTTAAAGGGTTGGGGCGAAAAACTGTTTTTT. It is translated as CASSLKGWGEKLFF. The V and J genes are TRBV28 and TRBJ1-4; D possibly corresponds to TRBD1 (5 bases). The CDR3 runs 14 residues. Trimming pared 2 bases from V and 8 bases from J, leaving 12 bases between. Per the germline V gene, CDR1 is MDHEN and CDR2 is SYDVKM.

The rearrangement links TRBV30 to TRBJ2-5, with 7 bases identical to TRBD1. The germline V gene encodes CDR1 GTSNPN and CDR2 SVGIG (reference sequence). Unmatched junction bases numbered 2, after V lost 0 bases and J lost 4 bases. This CDR3 spans 13 amino acids. The CDR3 DNA reads TGTGCCTGGAGTGTACCAGGGGGAGAGACCCAGTACTTC. Residues: CAWSVPGGETQYF. The variable domain in full, completed from reference TRBV30 and TRBJ2-5, reads SQTIHQWPATLVQPVGSPLSLECTVEGTSNPNLYWYRQAAGRGLQLLFYSVGIGQISSEVPQNLSASRPQDRQFILSSKKLLLSDSGFYLCAWSVPGGETQYFGPGTRLLVL.

This chain uses TRBV12-3 or TRBV12-4 with TRBJ1-2; 7 nucleotides match TRBD1. The V and J ends lost 6 bases and 3 bases, in that order; junction bases with no gene match: 4. The CDR3 has 13 residues. In DNA form, the CDR3 reads TGTGCCAGCAGACTTACAGGGGACTATGGCTACACCTTC. This codes for CASRLTGDYGYTF.

This rearrangement joins TRBV12-3 or TRBV12-4 to TRBJ1-1; D perhaps matches TRBD1 (5 bases). The V end was cut by 6 bases, the J end by 1 base, with 6 bases between. This CDR3 is 12 amino acids long. The CDR3, as DNA: TGTGCCAGCAGCCAGGGGAACACTGAAGCTTTCTTT. It codes for CASSQGNTEAFF.

This rearrangement joins TRBV12-3 or TRBV12-4 to TRBJ2-7; 9 bases match TRBD2. V shed 9 bases, J shed 3 bases, and the junction held 3 bases outside the gene matches. CDR3 length equals 12 residues. The CDR3 here is CASTREGYEQYF. The CDR3 nucleotides read TGTGCCAGTACGCGGGAGGGCTACGAGCAGTACTTC.

The rearrangement links TRBV3-1 (or the pseudogene TRBV3-2) to TRBJ1-1; D possibly corresponds to TRBD1 (5 bases). V lost 8 bases, J lost 4 bases, and 14 bases lay in between. CDR1 and CDR2 (germline): LGHDT, YNNKEL (reference sequence). This CDR3 spans 13 amino acids. The CDR3 reads CASSPGGGTEAFF. Here the CDR3 DNA reads TGTGCCAGCTCCCCCGGGGGTGGCACTGAAGCTTTCTTT.

The chain is built from TRBV19 and TRBJ2-2, with unresolved D. The germline V and J ends were trimmed by 11 bases and 6 bases, with 10 bases remaining between them. In germline, CDR1 is LNHDA, CDR2 SQIVND (reference sequence). The CDR3 runs to 11 residues. The CDR3 bases are TGTGCCTTAAGCCCCTCCGGGGAGCTGTTTTTT. Its translation is CALSPSGELFF.

The V gene is TRBV6-6, the J gene TRBJ1-1; D is unclear. Germline CDR1 is MNHNY and CDR2 is SVGAGI (reference sequence). Trimming pared 2 bases from V and 4 bases from J, leaving 8 bases between. The CDR3 loop spans 13 amino acids. The CDR3 sequence is CASSYPAGTEAFF. The CDR3 DNA sequence: TGTGCCAGCAGTTACCCAGCGGGCACTGAAGCTTTCTTT.

V and J are TRBV5-4 and TRBJ2-5; the D is unclear. The CDR3 loop spans 13 amino acids. V dropped 6 bases and J dropped 2 bases, with 11 bases sitting between them. CDR1 is SGHNT and CDR2 is YYREEE in the germline V gene (reference sequence). CDR3 in DNA: TGTGCCAGCAACTCTTACGGGCAAGAGACCCAGTACTTC. Translated: CASNSYGQETQYF.

The chain couples TRBV3-1 (or the pseudogene TRBV3-2) to TRBJ2-1, with D unresolved. The CDR3 length is 14 residues. In germline, CDR1 is LGHDT, CDR2 YNNKEL (reference sequence). The ends were cut back, 0 bases at V and 6 bases at J, with 9 bases in the middle. CDR3 coding DNA: TGTGCCAGCAGCCAAGATCTCCACTCCAATGAGCAGTTCTTC. It is translated as CASSQDLHSNEQFF.

This clone has a handful of counts. The CDR3 loop is CASSVGGGQETQYF. CDR3 DNA sequence: TGTGCCAGCAGCGTAGGAGGGGGACAAGAGACCCAGTACTTC. The chain is built from TRBV9 and TRBJ2-5; a possible D gene is TRBD1 (6 bases). V was trimmed by 0 bases and J by 2 bases, leaving 8 bases between them. The CDR3 sequence is 14 residues long. In germline, CDR1 is SGDLS, CDR2 YYNGEE.